These T cell receptor beta chains were read from a single sample in a study of CD8 T cells in Susac syndrome. TCRdb independently ran MiXCR on the immunoSEQ multiplex PCR reads; one entry per CDR3 protein. The sample lists about 2,600 distinct CDR3 sequences; roughly four fifths were seen once. The source material was CD8+ TEMRA cells from PBMCs. The receptors come from a human donor with Susac syndrome. The CDR3 runs from the conserved cysteine through the conserved F or W. A D gene is named only where the DNA matches it firmly. Size is omitted from some rows. Given values are once, few, many or a class for expanded clones.

v_call: TRBV5-6; clone_size: NA; j_call: TRBJ2-5; d_call: NA; cdr3_nt: TGTGCCAGCAGCCCCCCAGGCGCGGGGGCGTTTTCGGCCCAGTACTTC; cdr3_aa: CASSPPGAGAFSAQYF
v_call: TRBV28; clone_size: NA; j_call: TRBJ2-7; d_call: TRBD1; cdr3_nt: TGTGCCAGCAGTTTGGGGACAGGAGACTCCTACGAGCAGTACTTC; cdr3_aa: CASSLGTGDSYEQYF
v_call: TRBV3-1; clone_size: NA; j_call: TRBJ2-3; d_call: TRBD2; cdr3_nt: TGTGCCAGCAGCCAACAGCCAAGCGGGGGAGGGGCAGATACGCAGTATTTT; cdr3_aa: CASSQQPSGGGADTQYF
v_call: TRBV7-7; clone_size: few; j_call: TRBJ2-1; d_call: TRBD1; cdr3_nt: TGTGCTAGCAGCTTATTGGGACAGGGCAATGAGCAGTTCTTC; cdr3_aa: CASSLLGQGNEQFF
v_call: TRBV4-1; clone_size: hyperexpanded; j_call: TRBJ1-2; d_call: NA; cdr3_nt: TGCGCCAGCAGCCAAGACCCAGATGGCTACACCTTC; cdr3_aa: CASSQDPDGYTF
v_call: TRBV5-6; clone_size: NA; j_call: TRBJ1-4; d_call: NA; cdr3_nt: TGTGCCAGCAGCTTGGCAGGGTGGGCAACTAATGAAAAACTGTTTTTT; cdr3_aa: CASSLAGWATNEKLFF
v_call: TRBV19; clone_size: NA; j_call: TRBJ2-1; d_call: NA; cdr3_nt: TGTGCCGTAGGGGGGAAGAGGACGGAGGAGCAGTTCTTC; cdr3_aa: CAVGGKRTEEQFF
v_call: TRBV15; clone_size: NA; j_call: TRBJ2-1; d_call: TRBD2; cdr3_nt: TGTGCCACCAGCTCTGGGACTAGCGGCTACAATGAGCAGTTCTTC; cdr3_aa: CATSSGTSGYNEQFF
v_call: TRBV4-1; clone_size: NA; j_call: TRBJ2-3; d_call: NA; cdr3_nt: TGCGCCAGCAGCCAAGATCCCGCGGTCGGGGCTCTAGATACGCAGTATTTT; cdr3_aa: CASSQDPAVGALDTQYF
v_call: TRBV14; clone_size: once; j_call: TRBJ1-1; d_call: NA; cdr3_nt: TGTGCCAGCAGCCACATGACGGGGGGTGAAGCTTTCTTT; cdr3_aa: CASSHMTGGEAFF
v_call: TRBV3-1; clone_size: NA; j_call: TRBJ2-1; d_call: NA; cdr3_nt: TGTGCCAGCAGCCAATTCTGGGGTAGTTGGGGGTACAATGAGCAGTTCTTC; cdr3_aa: CASSQFWGSWGYNEQFF
v_call: TRBV2; clone_size: NA; j_call: TRBJ2-1; d_call: TRBD2; cdr3_nt: TGTGCCAGCAGTACTAGCGAATACAATGAGCAGTTCTTC; cdr3_aa: CASSTSEYNEQFF
v_call: TRBV4-2; clone_size: few; j_call: TRBJ1-6; d_call: TRBD1; cdr3_nt: TGTGCCAGCAGCCAAGATAACGATGGGACAGTTAATTCACCCCTCCACTTT; cdr3_aa: CASSQDNDGTVNSPLHF
v_call: TRBV6-4; clone_size: NA; j_call: TRBJ2-1; d_call: NA; cdr3_nt: TGTGCCAGCAGTGACGAGGGCTCCTACAATGAGCAGTTCTTC; cdr3_aa: CASSDEGSYNEQFF
v_call: TRBV11-3; clone_size: NA; j_call: TRBJ2-7; d_call: NA; cdr3_nt: TGTGCCAGCAGCCTCGGAGGGGGCCTCTACGAGCAGTACTTC; cdr3_aa: CASSLGGGLYEQYF
v_call: TRBV5-6; clone_size: NA; j_call: TRBJ1-5; d_call: NA; cdr3_nt: TGTGCCAGCAGCTTTGGGGCCTGGGGCAATCAGCCCCAGCATTTT; cdr3_aa: CASSFGAWGNQPQHF
v_call: TRBV5-8; clone_size: NA; j_call: TRBJ1-5; d_call: NA; cdr3_nt: TGTGCCAGCAGCTTGGCCATCGGGGGCGCCTGGGGGAATCAGCCCCAGCATTTT; cdr3_aa: CASSLAIGGAWGNQPQHF
v_call: TRBV6-1; clone_size: NA; j_call: TRBJ2-7; d_call: TRBD2; cdr3_nt: TGTGCCAGCAGTTGGACTAGCGCGAGCTCCTACGAGCAGTACTTC; cdr3_aa: CASSWTSASSYEQYF
v_call: TRBV27; clone_size: few; j_call: TRBJ2-1; d_call: TRBD2; cdr3_nt: TGTGCCAGCAGTACCGGGGGGTTTAACAATGAGCAGTTCTTC; cdr3_aa: CASSTGGFNNEQFF
v_call: TRBV28; clone_size: once; j_call: TRBJ2-4; d_call: NA; cdr3_nt: TGTGCCAGCAGTCCCAACCCAGCTTGGATGGATGAGTGGGGCAAAAACATTCAGTACTTC; cdr3_aa: CASSPNPAWMDEWGKNIQYF
v_call: TRBV10-3; clone_size: NA; j_call: TRBJ2-1; d_call: TRBD1; cdr3_nt: TGTGCCATCAGTGAGCCTTGGGACAGGGGGCCCGACAATGAGCAGTTCTTC; cdr3_aa: CAISEPWDRGPDNEQFF
v_call: TRBV7-9; clone_size: NA; j_call: TRBJ2-5; d_call: NA; cdr3_nt: TGTGCCAGCAGCTTTCACCGGGACCTACAAGAGACCCAGTACTTC; cdr3_aa: CASSFHRDLQETQYF
v_call: TRBV12-3/TRBV12-4; clone_size: NA; j_call: TRBJ2-3; d_call: NA; cdr3_nt: TGTGCCAGCAGTTTAAACGAATTCACAGATACGCAGTATTTT; cdr3_aa: CASSLNEFTDTQYF
v_call: TRBV10-3; clone_size: large; j_call: TRBJ2-3; d_call: NA; cdr3_nt: TGTGCCATCAGTGAGTTCGAGACAGATACGCAGTATTTT; cdr3_aa: CAISEFETDTQYF
v_call: TRBV10-2; clone_size: NA; j_call: TRBJ1-2; d_call: NA; cdr3_nt: TGCGCCAGCAGTGAGAGAAGTTATGGCTACACCTTC; cdr3_aa: CASSERSYGYTF
v_call: TRBV5-8; clone_size: NA; j_call: TRBJ2-1; d_call: NA; cdr3_nt: TGTGCCAGCAGCTCGGTAGGGGGGACCTACAATGAGCAGTTCTTC; cdr3_aa: CASSSVGGTYNEQFF
v_call: TRBV5-6; clone_size: NA; j_call: TRBJ2-1; d_call: TRBD2; cdr3_nt: TGTGCCAGCAGCAAATTGACTAGCGGGGACAATGAGCAGTTCTTC; cdr3_aa: CASSKLTSGDNEQFF
v_call: TRBV5-6; clone_size: NA; j_call: TRBJ1-5; d_call: TRBD1; cdr3_nt: TGTGCCAGCAGCTTGGGGGACAGCCCAGTTGATCAGCCCCAGCATTTT; cdr3_aa: CASSLGDSPVDQPQHF
v_call: TRBV29-1; clone_size: once; j_call: TRBJ2-2; d_call: TRBD2; cdr3_nt: TGCAGCGTTGAAAATAGCGGGACCCCCGGGGAGCTGTTTTTT; cdr3_aa: CSVENSGTPGELFF
v_call: TRBV4-1; clone_size: NA; j_call: TRBJ2-7; d_call: TRBD2; cdr3_nt: TGCGCCAGCAGCCTACTCCAGGGAGGGGTTCGCGAGCAGTACTTC; cdr3_aa: CASSLLQGGVREQYF
v_call: TRBV14; clone_size: few; j_call: TRBJ2-7; d_call: NA; cdr3_nt: TGTGCCAGCAAAAAGCTGCCGCAAGAATCGAACGAGCAGTACTTC; cdr3_aa: CASKKLPQESNEQYF
v_call: TRBV28; clone_size: NA; j_call: TRBJ2-1; d_call: NA; cdr3_nt: TGTGCCAGCACTGTGGGTAGGTCCTACAATGAGCAGTTCTTC; cdr3_aa: CASTVGRSYNEQFF
v_call: TRBV27; clone_size: NA; j_call: TRBJ2-7; d_call: NA; cdr3_nt: TGTGCCAGCAGTTTATCAGGGGCAGGCCCCCTGGACGAGCAGTACTTC; cdr3_aa: CASSLSGAGPLDEQYF
v_call: TRBV11-2; clone_size: few; j_call: TRBJ1-1; d_call: NA; cdr3_nt: TGTGCCAGCAGCTTGGGGACATGGATGAACACTGAAGCTTTCTTT; cdr3_aa: CASSLGTWMNTEAFF
v_call: TRBV6-4; clone_size: NA; j_call: TRBJ2-2; d_call: TRBD2; cdr3_nt: TGTGCCAGCAGTGCTAGCGGCACCGGGGAGCTGTTTTTT; cdr3_aa: CASSASGTGELFF
v_call: TRBV12-5; clone_size: once; j_call: TRBJ2-5; d_call: TRBD1; cdr3_nt: TGTGCTAGTGGCCACCTTCGGGACAGGGCTTTCGAGACCCAGTACTTC; cdr3_aa: CASGHLRDRAFETQYF